This T cell receptor beta chain was recovered during a study of regulatory T cells in long-lasting Graves disease. After removal of 3 bases from V and 4 bases from J, the junction contained 11 bases not matched to a gene. CDR1 LNHDA and CDR2 SQIVND come from the germline V gene (reference sequence). The CDR3 is 17 amino acids. The sample's time point: newly diagnosed GD, antithyroid drugs for less than 3 months. PBMC RNA was the source of the TCR library. Arm-PCR of CDR3 regions and iRepertoire HTBI primers were used to build TCR beta libraries. TCRdb ran MiXCR on the multiplex PCR reads and lists one entry per CDR3 protein. The sample gives about 620,000 distinct CDR3 sequences, roughly 15% of which show up once; 15% to 20% is in the top ten. In addition, the sample was reused for a study of T cells in Graves' hyperthyroidism and ophthalmopathy.

The source is a woman under 40 with Graves disease. The specimen was peripheral blood mononuclear cells (PBMCs), collected at new diagnosis, from a patient treated with antithyroid drugs. The rearrangement links TRBV19 to TRBJ2-1; 8 positions match TRBD2. This CDR3 reads CASSIQTSAGIYNEQFF. The DNA for the CDR3 is TGTGCCAGTAGTATTCAGACTAGCGCCGGGATATACAATGAGCAGTTCTTC.